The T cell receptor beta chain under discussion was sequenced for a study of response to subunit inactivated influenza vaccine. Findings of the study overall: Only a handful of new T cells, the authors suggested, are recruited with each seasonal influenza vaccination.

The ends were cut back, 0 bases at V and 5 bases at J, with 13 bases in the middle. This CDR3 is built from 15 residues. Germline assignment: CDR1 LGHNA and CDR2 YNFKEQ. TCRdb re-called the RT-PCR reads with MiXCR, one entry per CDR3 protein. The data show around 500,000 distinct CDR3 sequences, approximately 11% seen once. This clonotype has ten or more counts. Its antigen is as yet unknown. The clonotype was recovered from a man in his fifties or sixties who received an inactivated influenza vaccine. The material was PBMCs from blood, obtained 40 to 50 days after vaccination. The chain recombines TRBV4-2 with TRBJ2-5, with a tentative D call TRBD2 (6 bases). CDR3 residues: CASSQDLARGETQYF. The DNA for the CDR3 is TGTGCCAGCAGCCAAGATCTAGCGCGTGGGGAGACCCAGTACTTC.